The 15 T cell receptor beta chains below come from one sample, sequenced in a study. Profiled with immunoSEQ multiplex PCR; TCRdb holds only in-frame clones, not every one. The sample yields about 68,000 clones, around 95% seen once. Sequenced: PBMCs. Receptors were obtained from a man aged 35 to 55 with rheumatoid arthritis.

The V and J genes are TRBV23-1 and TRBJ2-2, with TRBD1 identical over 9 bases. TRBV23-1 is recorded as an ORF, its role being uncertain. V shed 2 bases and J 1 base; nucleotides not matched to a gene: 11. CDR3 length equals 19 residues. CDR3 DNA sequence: TGCGCCAGCAGTCAACCGGGACAGGGAAGTTTGGAGAACACCGGGGAGCTGTTTTTT. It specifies CASSQPGQGSLENTGELFF.

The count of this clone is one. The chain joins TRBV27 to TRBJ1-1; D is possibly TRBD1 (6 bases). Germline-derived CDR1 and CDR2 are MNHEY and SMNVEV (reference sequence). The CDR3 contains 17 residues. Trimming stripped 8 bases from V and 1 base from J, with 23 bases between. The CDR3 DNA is TGTGCCAGCTATTCAGGGGTTACTACGCTGCGGAACACTGAAGCTTTCTTT. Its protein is CASYSGVTTLRNTEAFF.

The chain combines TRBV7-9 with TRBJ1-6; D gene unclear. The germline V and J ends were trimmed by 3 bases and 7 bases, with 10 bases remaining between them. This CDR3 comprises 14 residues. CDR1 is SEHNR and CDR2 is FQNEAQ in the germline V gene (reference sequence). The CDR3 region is CASSLAFENSPLHF. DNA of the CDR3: TGTGCCAGCAGCTTGGCCTTCGAGAATTCACCCCTCCACTTT.

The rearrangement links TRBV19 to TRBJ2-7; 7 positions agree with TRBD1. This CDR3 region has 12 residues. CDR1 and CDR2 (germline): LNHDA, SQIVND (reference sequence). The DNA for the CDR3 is TGTGCTACAGGGGATCCTTCACGGGAGCAGTACTTC. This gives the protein CATGDPSREQYF.

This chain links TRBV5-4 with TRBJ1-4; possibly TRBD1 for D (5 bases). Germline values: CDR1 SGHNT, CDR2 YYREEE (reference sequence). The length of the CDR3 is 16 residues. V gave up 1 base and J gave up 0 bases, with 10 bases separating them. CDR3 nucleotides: TGTGCCAGCAGCTTGTGGGGACGGTCAACTAATGAAAAACTGTTTTTT. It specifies CASSLWGRSTNEKLFF.

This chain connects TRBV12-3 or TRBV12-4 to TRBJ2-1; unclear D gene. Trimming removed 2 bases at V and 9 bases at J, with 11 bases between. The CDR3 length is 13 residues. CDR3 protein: CASSLSKQSEQFF. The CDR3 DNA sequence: TGTGCCAGCAGTTTAAGTAAGCAGAGTGAGCAGTTCTTC.

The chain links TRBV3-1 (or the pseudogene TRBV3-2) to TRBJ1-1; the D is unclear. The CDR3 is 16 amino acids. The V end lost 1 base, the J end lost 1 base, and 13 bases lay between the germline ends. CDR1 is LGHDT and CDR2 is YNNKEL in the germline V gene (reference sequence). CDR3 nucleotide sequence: TGTGCCAGCAGCCAAGGAGCAGTCCTGACGAACACTGAAGCTTTCTTT. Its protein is CASSQGAVLTNTEAFF.

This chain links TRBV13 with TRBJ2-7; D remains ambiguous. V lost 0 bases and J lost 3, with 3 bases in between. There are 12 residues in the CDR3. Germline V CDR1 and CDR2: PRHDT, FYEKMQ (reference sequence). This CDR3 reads CASSLGYYEQYF. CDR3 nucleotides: TGTGCCAGCAGCTTAGGATACTACGAGCAGTACTTC.

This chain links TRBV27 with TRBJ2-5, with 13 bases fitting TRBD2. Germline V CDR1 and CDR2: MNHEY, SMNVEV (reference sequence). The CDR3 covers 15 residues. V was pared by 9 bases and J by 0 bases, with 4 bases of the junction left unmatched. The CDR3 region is CASAGTSGNQETQYF. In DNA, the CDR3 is TGTGCCAGTGCCGGGACTAGCGGGAACCAAGAGACCCAGTACTTC.

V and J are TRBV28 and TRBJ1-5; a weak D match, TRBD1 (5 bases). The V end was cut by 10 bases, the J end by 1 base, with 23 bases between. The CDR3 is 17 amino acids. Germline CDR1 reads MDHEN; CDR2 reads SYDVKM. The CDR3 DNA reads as TGTGCCACCCATCCCTGGGGCCTACTAGACAGCAATCAGCCCCAGCATTTT. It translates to CATHPWGLLDSNQPQHF.

This CDR3 is CASSIAGGRETQYF. CDR3 DNA: TGTGCCAGCAGTATAGCGGGGGGGCGAGAGACCCAGTACTTC. V and J are TRBV25-1 and TRBJ2-5; TRBD2 matches 11 bases. Trimming took 5 bases from V and 4 from J; bases not matched to a gene: 3. This CDR3 region has 14 residues. Per germline, CDR1 MGHDK and CDR2 SYGVNS.

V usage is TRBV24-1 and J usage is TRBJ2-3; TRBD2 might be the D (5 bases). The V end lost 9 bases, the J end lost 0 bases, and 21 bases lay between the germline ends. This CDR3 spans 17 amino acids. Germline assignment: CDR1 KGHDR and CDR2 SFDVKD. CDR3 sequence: CATSVSGTASSTDTQYF. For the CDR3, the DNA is TGTGCCACCTCAGTGAGCGGAACAGCTTCTAGCACAGATACGCAGTATTTT.

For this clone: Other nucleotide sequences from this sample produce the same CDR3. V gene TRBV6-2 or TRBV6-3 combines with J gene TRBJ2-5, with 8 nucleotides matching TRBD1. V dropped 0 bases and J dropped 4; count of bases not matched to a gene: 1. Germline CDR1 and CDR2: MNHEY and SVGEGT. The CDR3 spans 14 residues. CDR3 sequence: CASSYSDRGETQYF. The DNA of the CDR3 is TGTGCCAGCAGTTACTCCGACAGGGGAGAGACCCAGTACTTC.

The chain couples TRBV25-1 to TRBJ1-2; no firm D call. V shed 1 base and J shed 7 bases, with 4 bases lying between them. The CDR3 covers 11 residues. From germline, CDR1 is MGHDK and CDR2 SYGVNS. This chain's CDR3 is CASSEFSGYTF. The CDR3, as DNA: TGTGCCAGCAGTGAATTTAGTGGCTACACCTTC.

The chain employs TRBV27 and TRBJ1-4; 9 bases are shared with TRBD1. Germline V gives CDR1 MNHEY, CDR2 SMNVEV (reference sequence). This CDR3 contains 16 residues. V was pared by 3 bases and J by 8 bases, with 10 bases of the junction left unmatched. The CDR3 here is CASSLGQGAGEEKLFF. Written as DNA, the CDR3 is TGTGCCAGCAGTTTGGGACAGGGAGCGGGTGAAGAAAAACTGTTTTTT. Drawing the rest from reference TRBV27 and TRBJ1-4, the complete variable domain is EAQVTQNPRYLITVTGKKLTVTCSQNMNHEYMSWYRQDPGLGLRQIYYSMNVEVTDKGDVPEGYKVSRKEKRNFPLILESPSPNQTSLYFCASSLGQGAGEEKLFFGSGTQLSVL.